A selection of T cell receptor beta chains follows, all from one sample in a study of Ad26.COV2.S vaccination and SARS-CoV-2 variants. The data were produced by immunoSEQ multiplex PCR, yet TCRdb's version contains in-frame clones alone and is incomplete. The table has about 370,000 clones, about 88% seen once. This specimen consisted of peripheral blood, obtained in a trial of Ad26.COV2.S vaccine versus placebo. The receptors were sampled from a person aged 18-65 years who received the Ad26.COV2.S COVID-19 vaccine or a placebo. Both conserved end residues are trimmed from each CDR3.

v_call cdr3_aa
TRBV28 ASSLGQGKRSPLH
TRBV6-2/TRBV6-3 ASSPPLAERYNEQF
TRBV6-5 ASSPTLSGNTEAF
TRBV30 ALGLARETQY
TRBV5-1 ASSLNGATNEKLF
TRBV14 ASSPLGNPGRNEQY
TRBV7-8 ASSPDFTGELF
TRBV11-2 ASSSAARPEAF
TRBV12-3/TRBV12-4 ASRDSLNTEAF
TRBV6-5 ASRDGGGNIQY
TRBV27 ASSPDRLTYGYT
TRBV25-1 ASSEGNTGELF
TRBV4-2 ASSQFHGSGDTQY
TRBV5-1 ASSLTAGGTYEQY
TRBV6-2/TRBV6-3 ASSRGRVGELF
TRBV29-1 SVEDPRTSASTDTQY
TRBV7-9 ASSAGLALDTQY
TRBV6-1 ASSDEGRTEAF
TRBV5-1 ASSLGLAGLGTDTQY
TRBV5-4 ASSLRQYNEQF
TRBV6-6 ASSYSTSYYNEQF
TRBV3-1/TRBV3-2 ASSLGTTRRDTQY
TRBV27 ASSFEGYGYT
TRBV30 ALAGTISTDTQY
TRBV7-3 ASSLTRLSYNEQF
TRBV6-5 ASRGLGYTEAF
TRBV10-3 AIKGRGTGSDNEQF
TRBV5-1 ASSLDTSDSYEQY
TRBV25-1 ASSGGSRGSSYNEQF
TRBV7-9 ASSVTRTDTQY
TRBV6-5 ASRGHMNTEAF
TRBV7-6 ASSEYNEQF
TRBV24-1 ATSAPGQNYGYT
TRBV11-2 ASSLEASGSLETQY
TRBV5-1 ASSAGTGTQETQY
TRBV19 ASSRTSGTDTQY
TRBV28 ASSFIGNQPQH
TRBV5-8 ASSGSTWDTEAF
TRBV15 ATSREGGYQPQH
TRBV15 ATSARLGHDTEAF
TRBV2 ASAPIPGQGAYEQY
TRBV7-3 ASSSPGAHYNEQF
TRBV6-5 ASSYSRDSNYGYT
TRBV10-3 AIRGSSATQY
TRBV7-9 ASSPGTGGIEGQY